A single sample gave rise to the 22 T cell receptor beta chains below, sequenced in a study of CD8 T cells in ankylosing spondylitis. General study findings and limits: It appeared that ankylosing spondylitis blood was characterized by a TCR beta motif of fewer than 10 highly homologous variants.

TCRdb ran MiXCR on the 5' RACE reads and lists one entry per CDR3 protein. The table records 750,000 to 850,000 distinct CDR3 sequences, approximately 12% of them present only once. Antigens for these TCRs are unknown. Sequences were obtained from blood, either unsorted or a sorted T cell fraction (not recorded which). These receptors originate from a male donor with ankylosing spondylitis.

The CDR3: CASSYRRFNEQFF. CDR3 nucleotide sequence: TGTGCCAGCAGCTACCGACGGTTCAATGAGCAGTTCTTC. This chain uses TRBV9 with TRBJ2-1; D gene uncertain. In germline, CDR1 is SGDLS, CDR2 YYNGEE. Trimming removed 4 bases from V and 6 bases from J, with 11 bases in between. This CDR3 has 13 residues.

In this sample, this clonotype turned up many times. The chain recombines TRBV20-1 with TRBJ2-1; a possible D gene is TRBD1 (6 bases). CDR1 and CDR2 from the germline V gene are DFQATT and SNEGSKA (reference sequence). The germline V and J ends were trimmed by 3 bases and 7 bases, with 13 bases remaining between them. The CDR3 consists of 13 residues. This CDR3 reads CSASMGAGNEQFF. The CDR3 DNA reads TGCAGTGCTAGTATGGGGGCCGGGAATGAGCAGTTCTTC.

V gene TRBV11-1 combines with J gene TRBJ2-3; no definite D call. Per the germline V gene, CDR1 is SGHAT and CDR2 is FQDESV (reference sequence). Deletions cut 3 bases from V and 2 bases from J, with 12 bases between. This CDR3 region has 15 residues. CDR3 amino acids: CASSLSWVTTDTQYF. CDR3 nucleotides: TGTGCCAGCAGCTTGTCCTGGGTGACCACAGATACGCAGTATTTT.

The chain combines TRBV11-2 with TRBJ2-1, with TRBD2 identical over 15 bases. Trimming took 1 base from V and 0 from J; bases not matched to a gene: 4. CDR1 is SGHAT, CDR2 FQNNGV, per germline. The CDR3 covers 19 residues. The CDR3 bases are TGTGCCAGCAGCTTAGGTGGGACTAGCGGGAGGAGCTCCTACAATGAGCAGTTCTTC. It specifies CASSLGGTSGRSSYNEQFF.

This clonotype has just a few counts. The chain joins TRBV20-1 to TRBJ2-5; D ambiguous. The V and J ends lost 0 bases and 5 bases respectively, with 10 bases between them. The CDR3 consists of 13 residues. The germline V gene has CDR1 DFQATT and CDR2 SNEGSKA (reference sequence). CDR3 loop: CSARDRFLETQYF. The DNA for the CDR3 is TGCAGTGCTAGAGATAGGTTTTTGGAGACCCAGTACTTC.

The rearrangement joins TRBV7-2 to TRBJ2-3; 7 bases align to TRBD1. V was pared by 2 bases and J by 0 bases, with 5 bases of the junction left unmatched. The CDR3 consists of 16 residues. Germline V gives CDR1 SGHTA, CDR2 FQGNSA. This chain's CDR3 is CASSLQGVPSTDTQYF. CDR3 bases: TGTGCCAGCAGCTTACAGGGGGTCCCTAGCACAGATACGCAGTATTTT. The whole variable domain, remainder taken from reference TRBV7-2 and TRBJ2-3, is GAGVSQSPSNKVTEKGKDVELRCDPISGHTALYWYRQSLGQGLEFLIYFQGNSAPDKSGLPSDRFSAERTGGSVSTLTIQRTQQEDSAVYLCASSLQGVPSTDTQYFGPGTRLTVL.

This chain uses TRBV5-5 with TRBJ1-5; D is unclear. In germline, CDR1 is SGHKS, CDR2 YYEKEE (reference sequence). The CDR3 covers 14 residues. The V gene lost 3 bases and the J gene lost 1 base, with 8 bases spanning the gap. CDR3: CASSWEASNQPQHF. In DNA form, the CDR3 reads TGTGCCAGCAGCTGGGAAGCGAGCAATCAGCCCCAGCATTTT.

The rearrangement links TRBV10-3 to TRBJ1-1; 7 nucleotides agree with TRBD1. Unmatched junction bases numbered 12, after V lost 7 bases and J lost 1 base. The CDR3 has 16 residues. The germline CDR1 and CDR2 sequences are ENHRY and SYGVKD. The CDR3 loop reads CAIISSLGQKNTEAFF. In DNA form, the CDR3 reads TGTGCCATCATTTCTTCCCTGGGACAGAAGAACACTGAAGCTTTCTTT.

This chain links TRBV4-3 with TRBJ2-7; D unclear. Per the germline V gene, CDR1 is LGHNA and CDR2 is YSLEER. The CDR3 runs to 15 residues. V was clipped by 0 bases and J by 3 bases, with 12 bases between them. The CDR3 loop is CASSQDGQSNYEQYF. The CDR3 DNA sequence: TGCGCCAGCAGCCAAGATGGCCAGTCTAACTACGAGCAGTACTTC.

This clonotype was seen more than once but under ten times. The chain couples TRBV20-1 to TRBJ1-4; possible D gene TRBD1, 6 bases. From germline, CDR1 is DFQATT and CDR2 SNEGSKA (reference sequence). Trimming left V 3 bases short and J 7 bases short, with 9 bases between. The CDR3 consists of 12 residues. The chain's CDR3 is CSASRGVEKLFF. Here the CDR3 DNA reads TGCAGTGCTAGCAGGGGTGTTGAAAAACTGTTTTTT.

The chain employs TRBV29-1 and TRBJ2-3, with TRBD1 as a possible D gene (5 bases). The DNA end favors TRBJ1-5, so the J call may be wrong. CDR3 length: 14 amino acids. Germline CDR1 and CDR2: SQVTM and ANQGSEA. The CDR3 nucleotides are TGCAGCGTTCTATCAGCGGGGGTCACAGATACGCAGCATTTT. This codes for CSVLSAGVTDTQHF.

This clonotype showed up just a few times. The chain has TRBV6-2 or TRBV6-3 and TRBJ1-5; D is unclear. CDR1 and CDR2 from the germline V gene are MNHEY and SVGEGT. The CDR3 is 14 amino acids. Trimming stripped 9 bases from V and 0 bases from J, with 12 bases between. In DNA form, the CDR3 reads TGTGCCAGTGCGGGCCCGTATAGCAATCAGCCCCAGCATTTT. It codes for CASAGPYSNQPQHF.

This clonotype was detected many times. The CDR3 nucleotides read TGCAGCGTTGAAGTCGTGGGAGGGTTCCAGGAGCAGTACTTC. Translation gives CSVEVVGGFQEQYF. The chain carries TRBV29-1 and TRBJ2-7; 7 nucleotides agree with TRBD2. The CDR3 covers 14 residues. Losses at the gene ends were 1 base for V and 7 bases for J; bases not matched to a gene: 10. Germline CDR1 is SQVTM and CDR2 is ANQGSEA.

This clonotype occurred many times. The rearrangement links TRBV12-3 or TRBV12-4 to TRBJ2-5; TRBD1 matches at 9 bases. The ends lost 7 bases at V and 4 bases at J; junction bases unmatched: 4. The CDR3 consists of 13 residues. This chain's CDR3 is CASTTTGGETQYF. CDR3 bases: TGTGCCAGCACCACGACAGGGGGAGAGACCCAGTACTTC.

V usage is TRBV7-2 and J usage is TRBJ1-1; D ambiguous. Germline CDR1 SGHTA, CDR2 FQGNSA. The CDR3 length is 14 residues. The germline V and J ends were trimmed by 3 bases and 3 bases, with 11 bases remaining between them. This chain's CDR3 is CASSFSGSDTEAFF. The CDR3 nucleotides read TGTGCCAGCAGCTTTTCGGGGTCTGACACTGAAGCTTTCTTT. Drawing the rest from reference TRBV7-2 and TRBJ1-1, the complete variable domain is GAGVSQSPSNKVTEKGKDVELRCDPISGHTALYWYRQSLGQGLEFLIYFQGNSAPDKSGLPSDRFSAERTGGSVSTLTIQRTQQEDSAVYLCASSFSGSDTEAFFGQGTRLTVV.

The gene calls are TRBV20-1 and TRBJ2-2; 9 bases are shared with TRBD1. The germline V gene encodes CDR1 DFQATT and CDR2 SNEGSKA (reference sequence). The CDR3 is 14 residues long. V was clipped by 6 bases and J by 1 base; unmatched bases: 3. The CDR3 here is CSAPDRGNTGELFF. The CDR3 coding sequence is TGCAGTGCCCCGGACAGGGGGAACACCGGGGAGCTGTTTTTT.

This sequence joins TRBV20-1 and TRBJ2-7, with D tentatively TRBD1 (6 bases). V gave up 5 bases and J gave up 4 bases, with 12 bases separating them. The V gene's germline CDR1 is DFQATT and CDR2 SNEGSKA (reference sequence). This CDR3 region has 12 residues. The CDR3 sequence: CSAGPGDYEQYF. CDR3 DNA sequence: TGCAGTGCTGGACCAGGGGATTACGAGCAGTACTTC.

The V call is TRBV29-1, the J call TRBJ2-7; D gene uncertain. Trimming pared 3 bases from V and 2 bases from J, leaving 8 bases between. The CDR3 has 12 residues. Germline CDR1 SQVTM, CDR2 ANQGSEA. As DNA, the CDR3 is TGCAGCGTTGAGGGCAGCGCCTACGAGCAGTACTTC. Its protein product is CSVEGSAYEQYF.

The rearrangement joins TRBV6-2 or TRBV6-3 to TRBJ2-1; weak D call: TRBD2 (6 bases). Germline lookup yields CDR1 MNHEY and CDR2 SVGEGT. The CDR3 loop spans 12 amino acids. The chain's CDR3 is CFSAEGYNEQFF. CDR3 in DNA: TGTTTCTCCGCGGAGGGCTACAATGAGCAGTTCTTC.

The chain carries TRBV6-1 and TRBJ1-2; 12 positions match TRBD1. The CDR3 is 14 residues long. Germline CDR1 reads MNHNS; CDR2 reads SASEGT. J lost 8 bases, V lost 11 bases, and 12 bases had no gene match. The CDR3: CAATAGQGARGYTF. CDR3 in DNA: TGTGCCGCCACGGCGGGACAGGGGGCACGCGGCTACACCTTC.

CDR3 region: CASSYDRDRSYEQYF. CDR3 DNA: TGTGCCAGCAGTTACGACCGGGACAGATCCTACGAGCAGTACTTC. The rearrangement uses TRBV6-5 and TRBJ2-7; the match to TRBD1 covers 7 bases. J gave up 1 base and V 2 bases, and 5 bases lay outside the gene matches. This CDR3 contains 15 residues. CDR1 and CDR2 from the germline V gene are MNHEY and SVGAGI.

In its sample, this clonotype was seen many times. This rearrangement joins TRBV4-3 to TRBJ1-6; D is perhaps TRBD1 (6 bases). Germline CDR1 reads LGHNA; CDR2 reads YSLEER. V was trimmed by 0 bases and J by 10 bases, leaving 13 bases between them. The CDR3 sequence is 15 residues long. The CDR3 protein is CASSQDGRGGSPLHF. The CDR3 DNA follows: TGCGCCAGCAGCCAAGATGGCAGGGGAGGATCACCCCTCCACTTT.